Presented here are 27 T cell receptor beta chains from one specimen sequenced in a study of blood T cell repertoires in COVID-19. The table came from immunoSEQ multiplex PCR; TCRdb's copy has only in-frame clones and leaves some out. The profile covers about 230,000 clones, with roughly 80% appearing a single time and about 8% taken by the ten largest. Sequencing used peripheral blood. The receptors were sampled from a woman aged 50 to 60 with acute or convalescent COVID-19.

This sequence joins TRBV5-1 and TRBJ1-5; D gene ambiguous. Between the trimmed V and J ends, which lost 0 bases and 4 bases, there was a span of 5 bases. This CDR3 is built from 13 residues. CDR1 is SGHRS and CDR2 is YFSETQ in the germline V gene. DNA of the CDR3: TGCGCCAGCAGCTTGGATATAAATCAGCCCCAGCATTTT. Translation: CASSLDINQPQHF. Full variable domain (outside the CDR3, taken from reference TRBV5-1 and TRBJ1-5): KAGVTQTPRYLIKTRGQQVTLSCSPISGHRSVSWYQQTPGQGLQFLFEYFSETQRNKGNFPGRFSGRQFSNSRSEMNVSTLELGDSALYLCASSLDINQPQHFGDGTRLSIL.

The chain joins TRBV19 to TRBJ1-5; TRBD1 agrees at 8 bases. CDR3 length: 16 residues. Germline V gene data show CDR1 as LNHDA and CDR2 as SQIVND (reference sequence). V was pared by 1 base and J by 3 bases, with 5 bases of the junction left unmatched. The CDR3 protein is CASSIVPGGINQPQHF. The CDR3 DNA follows: TGTGCCAGTAGTATAGTGCCAGGGGGCATCAATCAGCCCCAGCATTTT. The whole variable domain, remainder taken from reference TRBV19 and TRBJ1-5, is DGGITQSPKYLFRKEGQNVTLSCEQNLNHDAMYWYRQDPGQGLRLIYYSQIVNDFQKGDIAEGYSVSREKKESFPLTVTSAQKNPTAFYLCASSIVPGGINQPQHFGDGTRLSIL.

J is TRBJ2-4 and V is TRBV7-8; TRBD1 agrees at 7 bases. Germline CDR1 SGHVS, CDR2 FQNEAQ. Trimming cost V 4 bases and J 0 bases; bases outside gene matches: 6. The CDR3 totals 16 residues. CDR3 in amino acids: CASSSPGQLAKNIQYF. The CDR3 DNA follows: TGTGCCAGCAGCTCACCGGGACAGTTAGCCAAAAACATTCAGTACTTC.

The chain is built from TRBV7-2 and TRBJ1-2; 8 nucleotides line up with TRBD1. The CDR3 totals 15 residues. The J segment lost 2 bases and the V segment lost 5 bases, leaving 7 bases of the junction unmatched. Germline loops: CDR1 SGHTA, CDR2 FQGNSA. The CDR3 loop is CASSPTGVPNYGYTF. Here the CDR3 DNA reads TGTGCCAGCAGCCCGACAGGGGTTCCCAACTATGGCTACACCTTC.

This clone was detected only a few times. The CDR3 nucleotides read TGTGCCAGCAGCTTAGGGACAGGGAACACCGGGGAGCTGTTTTTT. As protein: CASSLGTGNTGELFF. The V call is TRBV11-2, the J call TRBJ2-2; 7 nucleotides agree with TRBD1. Germline CDR1 SGHAT, CDR2 FQNNGV. This CDR3 spans 15 amino acids. V was clipped by 1 base and J by 1 base; unmatched bases: 0. Based on the CDR3 plus reference TRBV11-2 and TRBJ2-2, the full variable domain is EAGVAQSPRYKIIEKRQSVAFWCNPISGHATLYWYQQILGQGPKLLIQFQNNGVVDDSQLPKDRFSAERLKGVDSTLKIQPAKLEDSAVYLCASSLGTGNTGELFFGEGSRLTVL.

V usage is TRBV2 and J usage is TRBJ2-7; tentative D call: TRBD1 (6 bases). The CDR3 extends over 15 amino acids. V lost 4 bases, J lost 5 bases, and 18 bases lay in between. Germline V lookup: CDR1 SNHLY, CDR2 FYNNEI. The CDR3 sequence is CASSGADSARNEQYF. In DNA, the CDR3 is TGTGCCAGCAGTGGAGCGGACAGCGCTAGAAACGAGCAGTACTTC.

This clone was recorded a few times. The chain has TRBV6-5 and TRBJ2-7; 10 nucleotides agree with TRBD1. Germline-derived CDR1 and CDR2 are MNHEY and SVGAGI. This CDR3 contains 14 residues. The V segment lost 2 bases and the J segment 5 bases; nucleotides outside the gene matches: 3. The CDR3 DNA sequence: TGTGCCAGCAGTTACGGGGGACAGGGGAACGAGCAGTACTTC. This encodes CASSYGGQGNEQYF.

The J gene is TRBJ2-7, the V gene TRBV5-4; D not resolved. This CDR3 contains 13 residues. V was shortened by 4 bases and J by 4 bases, with 12 bases between the two germline ends. Per the germline V gene, CDR1 is SGHNT and CDR2 is YYREEE (reference sequence). The CDR3 here is CASSASLEYEQYF. In nucleotides, the CDR3 is TGTGCCAGCAGCGCGAGCCTCGAGTACGAGCAGTACTTC.

This clone has only one observation. The chain employs TRBV6-5 and TRBJ2-7, with 8 bases aligning to TRBD2. Trimming took 6 bases from V and 0 from J; bases not matched to a gene: 7. There are 15 residues in the CDR3. Germline CDR1 MNHEY, CDR2 SVGAGI. CDR3 sequence (DNA): TGTGCCAGCAGCTCGGGACTAGGGAGCTCCTACGAGCAGTACTTC. Residues: CASSSGLGSSYEQYF.

The V gene is TRBV20-1, the J gene TRBJ2-7, with 8 bases that match TRBD2. Germline assignment: CDR1 DFQATT and CDR2 SNEGSKA (reference sequence). CDR3 length equals 11 residues. The CDR3, as DNA: TGCGGAGGCGGGAGGCTATACGAGCAGTACTTC. Translated: CGGGRLYEQYF.

V is TRBV9 and J is TRBJ1-4; the match to TRBD1 covers 7 bases. With 3 bases clipped from V and 4 bases from J, the junction kept 6 bases outside the gene matches. The CDR3 is made up of 15 amino acids. The V gene's germline CDR1 is SGDLS and CDR2 YYNGEE. Here the CDR3 reads CASSARTGFNEKLFF. The CDR3 DNA sequence: TGTGCCAGCAGCGCGCGGACAGGCTTTAATGAAAAACTGTTTTTT.

This clone has only a few counts. The chain links TRBV7-2 to TRBJ1-2, with 7 bases matching TRBD1. Germline trimming cut 5 bases from V and 2 bases from J; bases unmatched to any gene: 5. The CDR3 spans 14 residues. In germline, CDR1 is SGHTA, CDR2 FQGNSA. This CDR3 reads CASSRTTGNYGYTF. The CDR3 DNA sequence: TGTGCCAGCAGCCGCACGACAGGGAACTATGGCTACACCTTC.

This clone was found a few times. The chain employs TRBV7-9 and TRBJ2-7, with D perhaps matching TRBD2 (6 bases). The V end was cut by 2 bases, the J end by 2 bases, with 10 bases between. The CDR3 contains 14 residues. Germline V gene data show CDR1 as SEHNR and CDR2 as FQNEAQ (reference sequence). The CDR3: CASSLYGGPYEQYF. As DNA, the CDR3 is TGTGCCAGCAGCTTATACGGGGGACCCTACGAGCAGTACTTC.

V is TRBV19 and J is TRBJ1-5, with D unclear. Trimming cost V 8 bases and J 7 bases, with 21 bases left between them. This CDR3 comprises 15 residues. Germline V gene lookup returns CDR1 LNHDA and CDR2 SQIVND (reference sequence). Here the CDR3 DNA reads TGTGCCAGTCGAACGAGGGAAGGGTCCGGGCAGCCCCAGCATTTT. Its protein is CASRTREGSGQPQHF. The full variable domain, rest sourced from reference TRBV19 and TRBJ1-5, is DGGITQSPKYLFRKEGQNVTLSCEQNLNHDAMYWYRQDPGQGLRLIYYSQIVNDFQKGDIAEGYSVSREKKESFPLTVTSAQKNPTAFYLCASRTREGSGQPQHFGDGTRLSIL.

The chain is built from TRBV3-1 (or the pseudogene TRBV3-2) and TRBJ2-5, with 12 bases fitting TRBD2. Germline V gene data show CDR1 as LGHDT and CDR2 as YNNKEL (reference sequence). The CDR3 contains 17 residues. V shed 1 base and J 1 base; nucleotides not matched to a gene: 4. The CDR3 sequence is CASSQGGLAGSQETQYF. CDR3 nucleotides: TGTGCCAGCAGCCAAGGTGGACTAGCGGGGTCCCAAGAGACCCAGTACTTC.

This chain joins TRBV21-1 and TRBJ2-3; TRBD1, as called in the table, went unchecked against the DNA. TRBV21-1 is classified as a pseudogene. The CDR3 has 16 amino acids. The CDR3 reads CASSKELGAPTDTQYF. The CDR3 region has the DNA TGTGCCAGCAGCAAAGAGCTGGGGGCCCCCACAGATACGCAGTATTTT.

The chain is built from TRBV11-3 and TRBJ2-3; a possible D gene is TRBD1 (5 bases). With 6 bases removed from V and 5 bases from J, the gap between germline ends came to 9 bases. Germline CDR1 reads SGHNT; CDR2 reads YENEEA. This CDR3 comprises 12 residues. The DNA for the CDR3 is TGTGCCAGCAGATCAGGGTTAGATACGCAGTATTTT. This sequence encodes CASRSGLDTQYF.

The chain combines TRBV5-1 with TRBJ2-2; 7 nucleotides agree with TRBD1. Germline CDR1 SGHRS, CDR2 YFSETQ. With 0 bases clipped from V and 4 bases from J, the junction kept 3 bases outside the gene matches. The CDR3 extends over 15 amino acids. The CDR3 DNA sequence: TGCGCCAGCAGCTTGGGACAGGGAATCACCGGGGAGCTGTTTTTT. It is translated as CASSLGQGITGELFF.

This CDR3 reads CASSARDRGSQETQYF. CDR3 nucleotides: TGTGCCAGCAGCGCACGGGACAGGGGGTCCCAAGAGACCCAGTACTTC. The chain recombines TRBV3-1 (or the pseudogene TRBV3-2) with TRBJ2-5; 11 nucleotides match TRBD1. Germline V lookup: CDR1 LGHDT, CDR2 YNNKEL (reference sequence). This CDR3 has 16 residues. Trimming cost V 5 bases and J 1 base; bases outside gene matches: 6.

This chain connects TRBV29-1 to TRBJ2-1; D call uncertain. This CDR3 is built from 10 residues. The V gene's germline CDR1 is SQVTM and CDR2 ANQGSEA. Trimming took 6 bases from V and 7 from J, leaving 7 bases between them. The CDR3 nucleotides read TGCAGCGTGGGCCTTAATGAGCAGTTCTTC. It yields the protein CSVGLNEQFF.

The chain has TRBV5-4 and TRBJ2-3; D possibly corresponds to TRBD2 (6 bases). Trimming stripped 1 base from V and 4 bases from J, with 16 bases between. CDR1 and CDR2 (germline): SGHNT, YYREEE (reference sequence). CDR3 length equals 16 residues. In nucleotides, the CDR3 is TGTGCCAGCAGCTTGAAGTTGGGGGGAGTCCCAGATACGCAGTATTTT. Residues: CASSLKLGGVPDTQYF.

This chain connects TRBV6-5 to TRBJ1-2, with 10 bases identical to TRBD1. There are 14 residues in the CDR3. V was pared by 2 bases and J by 7 bases, with 4 bases of the junction left unmatched. The germline V gene has CDR1 MNHEY and CDR2 SVGAGI. The CDR3 DNA sequence: TGTGCCAGCAGTTACCGGGACAGGGGTCGTGGCTACACCTTC. It is translated as CASSYRDRGRGYTF.

The V call is TRBV5-4, the J call TRBJ2-3, with D perhaps matching TRBD2 (7 bases). From germline, CDR1 is SGHNT and CDR2 YYREEE (reference sequence). Trimming left V 4 bases short and J 1 base short, with 10 bases between. The CDR3 length is 14 residues. The CDR3 nucleotides read TGTGCCAGCAGCCCGGGGGGCCGCACAGATACGCAGTATTTT. Protein sequence: CASSPGGRTDTQYF. The whole variable domain, filled in from reference TRBV5-4 and TRBJ2-3, reads ETGVTQSPTHLIKTRGQQVTLRCSSQSGHNTVSWYQQALGQGPQFIFQYYREEENGRGNFPPRFSGLQFPNYSSELNVNALELDDSALYLCASSPGGRTDTQYFGPGTRLTVL.

This clone was picked up a small number of times. This sequence joins TRBV4-2 and TRBJ1-6; D not certain. The CDR3 runs to 14 residues. The V end lost 0 bases, the J end lost 5 bases, and 5 bases lay between the germline ends. Germline-derived CDR1 and CDR2 are LGHNA and YNFKEQ. The CDR3 reads CASSQDRNNSPLHF. In DNA form, the CDR3 reads TGTGCCAGCAGCCAAGACAGGAATAATTCACCCCTCCACTTT.

This sequence joins TRBV19 and TRBJ1-1; D gene ambiguous. There are 13 residues in the CDR3. Trimming took off 5 bases at V and 3 bases at J, with 10 bases between the two ends. From germline, CDR1 is LNHDA and CDR2 SQIVND (reference sequence). The CDR3 nucleotides are TGTGCCAGTAGTCCAAACATCTACACTGAAGCTTTCTTT. The encoded protein is CASSPNIYTEAFF.

The V gene is TRBV12-3 or TRBV12-4, the J gene TRBJ2-3; D remains unclear. The CDR3 is 10 residues long. Trimming shortened V by 6 bases and J by 5 bases, and 3 bases separated the two germline ends. For the CDR3, the DNA is TGTGCCAGCAGCCTAGATACGCAGTATTTT. Its translation is CASSLDTQYF.

This clone was observed a single time. The chain uses TRBV19 and TRBJ2-1; 7 nucleotides align to TRBD1. The germline CDR1 and CDR2 sequences are LNHDA and SQIVND (reference sequence). V gave up 3 bases and J gave up 7 bases; unmatched junction bases: 3. The CDR3 is 13 amino acids. The CDR3 bases are TGTGCCAGTAGTATCTCAGGGGGTAATGAGCAGTTCTTC. Amino acid sequence: CASSISGGNEQFF.